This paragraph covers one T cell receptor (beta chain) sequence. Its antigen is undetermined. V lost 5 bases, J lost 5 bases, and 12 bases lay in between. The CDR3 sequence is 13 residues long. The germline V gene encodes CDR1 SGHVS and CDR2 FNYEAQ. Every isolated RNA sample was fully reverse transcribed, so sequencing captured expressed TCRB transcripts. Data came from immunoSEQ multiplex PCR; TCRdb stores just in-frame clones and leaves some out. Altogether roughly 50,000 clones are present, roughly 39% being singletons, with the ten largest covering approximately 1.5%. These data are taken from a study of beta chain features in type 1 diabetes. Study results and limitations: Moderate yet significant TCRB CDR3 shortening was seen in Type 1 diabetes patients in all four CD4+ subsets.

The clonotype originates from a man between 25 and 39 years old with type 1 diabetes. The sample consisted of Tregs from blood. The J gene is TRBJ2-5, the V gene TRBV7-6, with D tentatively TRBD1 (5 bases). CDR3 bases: TGTGCCAGCAGCCTTAGGGGTAGGGAGACCCAGTACTTC. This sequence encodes CASSLRGRETQYF.